The T cell receptor beta chain described here comes from a study of shared clonotypes between healthy human individuals (dated by TCRdb to the early 2020s). For the wider study: A couple of women and three men aged 18 to 49 years were included in the cohort. Per donor, three plates each were used for CD4 naive and CD4 memory, two for CD8 naive, and one for CD8 memory. The study deeply sequenced blood TCR repertoires of roughly five healthy adults to estimate repertoire size and the extent of clonotype sharing between individuals. Each donor's leukapheresis produced roughly between roughly 0.94 and 9.5 billion PBMCs. To increase sequencing depth and limit assay-specific biases, different laboratories used diverse techniques to prepare libraries and sequence TCR repertoires. The research as a whole found: Because the study included only a small number of donors, the genetic and exposure-history diversity represented was limited. Rarefaction of sorted-subset datasets indicated incomplete sequencing despite the large sequencing depth. Higher generation probabilities were observed for clonotypes shared by all four sorted-subset donors than for non-shared clonotypes. Pairwise subsampling indicated that sequencing depth was expected to affect the degree of clonotype sharing among donors. Sampling was limited to blood, and TCR repertoires in tissue likely differ from TCR repertoires in blood. Roughly 5% of naive CD4, around 4% of naive CD8, 2% to 2.5% of memory CD4, and 0.35% to 0.5% of memory CD8 clonotypes were shared across several donors. Naive subsets generally had larger estimated clonotype richness than memory subsets.

With regard to this clone: Its target antigen remains unknown. Qualities for individual bases were not recorded, and no much larger clone is one base off.

Using the deep immunoSEQ assay, TCR CDR3 regions were amplified from genomic DNA by multiplex PCR. Genomic DNA extracted from each cell subset was distributed evenly over all wells of several immunoSEQ 96-well plates, and each plate served as one replicate. For sorted subsets, around 200 ng genomic DNA, equal to 25,000 to 35,000 T cell genomes, was loaded into each replicate PCR. Purified libraries were measured with a Qubit 3.0 fluorometer, size-checked on a Bioanalyzer 2100, and measured again with the KAPA Library Quantification kit. Every immunoSEQ 96-well plate was sequenced on a separate single-read 150-cycle Illumina NextSeq 550 flow cell. The study's own analysis went as follows. Because the immunoSEQ output included only junctional sequences and no quality scores, the filtering could not be the same as the filtering used for full-length reads. To assign V/J genes and CDR3, sequences were annotated using PyIR, a Python wrapper for IgBLAST v1.9, with IMGT germline references. Reads were filtered out if the reads had weak V/J assignments (E-value above 1e-6), no CDR3, stop codons, out-of-frame junctions, or ambiguous translated residues. V3J clonotypes were defined by identical inferred V gene, J gene, and CDR3 amino acid sequence. To compute the percentage overlap between repertoires, the number of shared unique clonotypes was divided by the size of the smaller repertoire. Repertoire richness was assessed with RTK rarefaction, the Chao1 estimator, and Recon v2.1 estimates of unobserved clonotypes. For all TCRbeta clonotypes obtained by the gDNA method from a few donors, generation probabilities were computed with OLGA. TCRdb provides this immuneACCESS table in a form limited to in-frame rearrangements. Some clones are lacking; in checked studies, under half of them reflect an unresolved V gene, and why the rest are absent is not known. Clone size and the V and J calls come from that table; the DNA yielded D and trimming. The sample table records some 2 million clones; 85% to 95% of these occur just once. 0.85% to 1.2% of the sample lies in the top ten.

CD8 naive samples consisted of CD45RO-negative cells that were positively selected for CCR7, yielding a CD45RA+CCR7+ population without TemRA cells. Healthy HIV-negative adults with no recently reported acute infections or vaccinations were included as donors. Every donor was a Caucasian adult residing in Nashville, Tennessee, USA. Blood was collected by leukapheresis, and PBMCs were isolated by Ficoll-Histopaque density gradient centrifugation and then cryopreserved in liquid nitrogen vapor phase. Analytical flow cytometry was used to check the purity and quantity of every magnetically sorted T cell population. Genomic DNA was isolated from every sorted fraction and measured by UV absorbance on a Nanodrop 2000c. Cut back by 3 bases and 4 bases, the V and J ends lie 13 bases apart. CDR1 MDHEN and CDR2 SYDVKM are derived from the germline V gene. From its cysteine to its phenylalanine, the CDR3 spans 14 amino acids. The entry retains the CDR3 DNA only, 42 bases that are in frame from base 1.

Sample: naive CD8+ T cells sorted from blood. The sample's cell subset or site label, decoded: CD45RA+CCR7+. This TCR derives from a young man in good health. The rearranged chain carries TRBV28 and TRBJ2-7, with the D call perhaps TRBD1 or TRBD2, as 5 bases match in each case. The nucleotide sequence reads as follows: TGTGCCAGCAGTTTTCCAGGGAGTGGGTACGAGCAGTACTTC. Translated, it gives CASSFPGSGYEQYF.